One and the same sample provided the 32 T cell receptor beta chains below, sequenced in a study of T cell responses to AZD1222 COVID-19 vaccine (dated by TCRdb to the early 2020s). Libraries were prepared through the immunoSEQ multiplex PCR assay. TCRdb stores this immuneACCESS table with in-frame sequences only. Part of the clones is absent; in the studies checked, under half of the shortfall reflects unresolved V genes, and no reason is known for the rest. The sample data list approximately 190,000 clones, and roughly 92% of these were observed just once. The ten largest clonotypes hold 0.9% to 1.1% of the sample. According to the study, the label for this sample's time point signals: about 28 days (+/-7) after the second vaccine dose. The sequencing used peripheral blood, collected 28 days after the second AZD1222 dose. The receptors were sampled from an adult who received the AZD1222 COVID-19 vaccine.

The rearrangement links TRBV3-1 (or the pseudogene TRBV3-2) to TRBJ2-1; a weak D match, TRBD1 (5 bases). V was pared by 1 base and J by 2 bases, with 9 bases between. This CDR3 region has 15 residues. CDR1 and CDR2 from the germline V gene are LGHDT and YNNKEL (reference sequence). The CDR3 region is CASSQGQLTYNEQFF. The CDR3 nucleotides are TGTGCCAGCAGCCAAGGACAGTTAACCTACAATGAGCAGTTCTTC.

The V gene is TRBV4-3, the J gene TRBJ1-1; D is unresolved. This CDR3 comprises 14 residues. Germline V gives CDR1 LGHNA, CDR2 YSLEER. V was shortened by 2 bases and J by 0 bases, with 7 bases between the two germline ends. The CDR3 reads CASSQWGLNTEAFF. The CDR3 DNA is TGCGCCAGCAGCCAATGGGGTTTGAACACTGAAGCTTTCTTT.

This clone has more than one count but fewer than ten. This chain uses TRBV28 with TRBJ2-2; 11 nucleotides line up with TRBD1. The CDR3 spans 17 residues. V lost 0 bases, J lost 6 bases, and 6 bases stayed unmatched. The germline V gene has CDR1 MDHEN and CDR2 SYDVKM. The CDR3 bases are TGTGCCAGCAGTTTATGGAGTTTGGACAGGGGGCCCGGGGAGCTGTTTTTT. Translation: CASSLWSLDRGPGELFF.

A remark on this clone: In the same sample, other DNA sequences code for this CDR3. This chain links TRBV30 with TRBJ1-5, with a tentative D call TRBD1 (6 bases). CDR1 and CDR2 (germline): GTSNPN, SVGIG (reference sequence). V was pared by 0 bases and J by 0 bases, with 15 bases between. The length of the CDR3 is 17 residues. The CDR3 loop reads CAWSVRGTVYSNQPQHF. CDR3 in DNA: TGTGCCTGGAGTGTAAGGGGGACCGTTTATAGCAATCAGCCCCAGCATTTT.

This chain joins TRBV16 and TRBJ2-1; 7 bases map to TRBD2. Germline-derived CDR1 and CDR2 are KGHSY and FQNENV. Trimming cost V 4 bases and J 0 bases; bases outside gene matches: 3. The CDR3 sequence is 15 residues long. CDR3 loop: CASSRRGYSYNEQFF. The DNA of the CDR3 is TGTGCCAGCAGCCGGCGGGGGTACTCCTACAATGAGCAGTTCTTC.

In this sample, this clone turned up once. The chain uses TRBV12-3 or TRBV12-4 and TRBJ1-6; D is ambiguous. The V end lost 6 bases, the J end lost 9 bases, and 12 bases lay between the germline ends. The CDR3 extends over 13 amino acids. CDR3 nucleotide sequence: TGTGCCAGCAGCCCCACAGTAGCTTCACCCCTCCACTTT. Its translation is CASSPTVASPLHF.

DNA of the CDR3: TGCGCCAGCAGCCCCCAGGGAGCCATCTCCTACGAGCAGTACTTC. Translated: CASSPQGAISYEQYF. The chain couples TRBV5-1 to TRBJ2-7, with D tentatively TRBD1 or TRBD2 (5 bases each). The CDR3 spans 15 residues. Trimming removed 4 bases at V and 0 bases at J, with 14 bases between. Germline V gene sequence: CDR1 SGHRS, CDR2 YFSETQ.

This chain joins TRBV7-2 and TRBJ1-5; possible D gene TRBD1, 5 bases. CDR1 SGHTA and CDR2 FQGNSA come from the germline V gene. V was pared by 5 bases and J by 0 bases, with 14 bases between. The length of the CDR3 is 16 residues. CDR3 sequence reads: CASSPPGGYSNQPQHF. The CDR3 coding sequence is TGTGCCAGCAGCCCCCCGGGGGGATATAGCAATCAGCCCCAGCATTTT.

This chain uses TRBV5-8 with TRBJ2-3, with D possibly matching TRBD2 (5 bases). Germline loops: CDR1 SGHTS, CDR2 YDEGEE. V was clipped by 4 bases and J by 2 bases, with 14 bases between them. This CDR3 spans 15 amino acids. Here the CDR3 reads CASSRGIGNTDTQYF. In DNA, the CDR3 is TGTGCCAGCAGCCGAGGGATAGGGAACACAGATACGCAGTATTTT.

The chain uses TRBV19 and TRBJ2-1; D might be TRBD1 (6 bases). V was pared by 5 bases and J by 3 bases, with 17 bases between. CDR1 LNHDA and CDR2 SQIVND come from the germline V gene (reference sequence). CDR3 length equals 16 residues. The CDR3 DNA follows: TGTGCCAGTAGTCAAACAGGGACCGTCATCTACAATGAGCAGTTCTTC. This sequence encodes CASSQTGTVIYNEQFF.

The chain combines TRBV6-5 with TRBJ1-6; 7 bases match TRBD1. This CDR3 is 15 amino acids long. CDR1 and CDR2 (germline): MNHEY, SVGAGI. V was clipped by 7 bases and J by 9 bases; unmatched bases: 12. The CDR3 region is CASIHLEGALSPLHF. In nucleotides, the CDR3 is TGTGCCAGCATCCATTTGGAGGGGGCACTTTCACCCCTCCACTTT.

The rearrangement links TRBV10-3 to TRBJ1-1; TRBD1 might be the D (6 bases). CDR1 and CDR2 from the germline V gene are ENHRY and SYGVKD. This CDR3 is built from 14 residues. V was trimmed by 0 bases and J by 6 bases, leaving 11 bases between them. The CDR3 DNA is TGTGCCATCAGTGAGTCTTGGGGGCTGGCTGAAGCTTTCTTT. Its translation: CAISESWGLAEAFF.

In DNA form, the CDR3 reads TGTGCCAGCAGCTTAGAACAGGTCAACTATGGCTACACCTTC. This codes for CASSLEQVNYGYTF. The rearrangement uses TRBV7-2 and TRBJ1-2; D might be TRBD1 (5 bases). Germline V CDR1 and CDR2: SGHTA, FQGNSA. V was cut by 1 base and J by 2 bases, with 8 bases left in between. The CDR3 sequence is 14 residues long.

This chain links TRBV9 with TRBJ2-3; the match to TRBD2 covers 12 bases. Germline lookup yields CDR1 SGDLS and CDR2 YYNGEE. V was clipped by 0 bases and J by 6 bases; unmatched bases: 5. The CDR3 totals 16 residues. The CDR3, as DNA: TGTGCCAGCAGCGTAGGTGGACTAGCGGGGCCGGATACGCAGTATTTT. It yields the protein CASSVGGLAGPDTQYF.

V gene TRBV7-9 combines with J gene TRBJ1-4; tentatively, D is TRBD1 (6 bases). This CDR3 contains 15 residues. Looked up from germline, CDR1 is SEHNR and CDR2 is FQNEAQ (reference sequence). The ends were cut back, 1 base at V and 6 bases at J, with 12 bases in the middle. CDR3 sequence (DNA): TGTGCCAGCAGCTTAGAGGCGGGGGCGGATGAAAAACTGTTTTTT. Its translation is CASSLEAGADEKLFF.

The CDR3 loop is CASSLQGAASGELFF. CDR3 bases: TGTGCCAGCAGCTTACAGGGGGCGGCATCCGGGGAGCTGTTTTTT. The rearrangement uses TRBV5-5 and TRBJ2-2; 9 bases are shared with TRBD1. Losses at the gene ends were 2 bases for V and 6 bases for J; bases not matched to a gene: 5. CDR1 SGHKS and CDR2 YYEKEE come from the germline V gene (reference sequence). This CDR3 comprises 15 residues.

This CDR3 reads CASSLHGTSTEAFF. CDR3 bases: TGTGCCAGCAGCTTACACGGGACGAGTACTGAAGCTTTCTTT. This chain links TRBV7-9 with TRBJ1-1, with a possible D match to TRBD1 (5 bases). Trimming removed 2 bases from V and 5 bases from J, with 12 bases in between. Germline V lookup: CDR1 SEHNR, CDR2 FQNEAQ (reference sequence). CDR3 size: 14 residues.

This chain connects TRBV25-1 to TRBJ1-2; possible D gene TRBD1, 5 bases. Germline V lookup: CDR1 MGHDK, CDR2 SYGVNS. Between the trimmed V and J ends, which lost 4 bases and 7 bases, there was a span of 13 bases. CDR3 length: 13 amino acids. The CDR3 coding sequence is TGTGCCAGCAGTGTCAGGCAGGGAGCTGGCTACACCTTC. Encoded protein: CASSVRQGAGYTF.

The chain joins TRBV10-3 to TRBJ1-2; D call uncertain. This CDR3 is built from 17 residues. The germline V and J ends were trimmed by 0 bases and 0 bases, with 14 bases remaining between them. Germline CDR1 ENHRY, CDR2 SYGVKD. CDR3 loop: CAISESTLPGANYGYTF. The CDR3, as DNA: TGTGCCATCAGTGAGTCGACGCTGCCCGGGGCTAACTATGGCTACACCTTC.

The chain has TRBV28 and TRBJ2-7; D is undetermined. V lost 5 bases, J lost 3 bases, and 11 bases lay in between. This CDR3 is 13 amino acids long. CDR1 and CDR2 from the germline V gene are MDHEN and SYDVKM. CDR3 amino acids: CASSPPDGYEQYF. In DNA form, the CDR3 reads TGTGCCAGCAGTCCGCCTGATGGCTACGAGCAGTACTTC.

The chain employs TRBV27 and TRBJ1-1; TRBD1 matches 7 bases. The CDR3 runs 13 residues. Germline loops: CDR1 MNHEY, CDR2 SMNVEV (reference sequence). V was clipped by 3 bases and J by 7 bases; unmatched bases: 5. CDR3 loop: CASSLGQLSEAFF. The DNA of the CDR3 is TGTGCCAGCAGTTTGGGACAGTTAAGTGAAGCTTTCTTT.

V usage is TRBV3-1 (or the pseudogene TRBV3-2) and J usage is TRBJ1-1; D is perhaps TRBD1 (6 bases). Trimming cost V 5 bases and J 2 bases, with 15 bases left between them. This CDR3 region has 15 residues. Germline assignment: CDR1 LGHDT and CDR2 YNNKEL (reference sequence). As DNA, the CDR3 is TGTGCCAGCAGCAAAACCGCGGGACACAACACTGAAGCTTTCTTT. Its translation is CASSKTAGHNTEAFF.

The chain employs TRBV5-4 and TRBJ1-2; 9 nucleotides agree with TRBD1. This CDR3 comprises 15 residues. V shed 4 bases and J 2 bases; nucleotides not matched to a gene: 6. From germline, CDR1 is SGHNT and CDR2 YYREEE (reference sequence). In nucleotides, the CDR3 is TGTGCCAGCAGCCCCCTCGGGACAGGGAACTATGGCTACACCTTC. Its protein product is CASSPLGTGNYGYTF. Filled out from reference TRBV5-4 and TRBJ1-2, the complete variable domain reads ETGVTQSPTHLIKTRGQQVTLRCSSQSGHNTVSWYQQALGQGPQFIFQYYREEENGRGNFPPRFSGLQFPNYSSELNVNALELDDSALYLCASSPLGTGNYGYTFGSGTRLTVV.

The table lists this clone with a count of one. The chain combines TRBV5-1 with TRBJ2-2; D remains unclear. Trimming removed 1 base from V and 3 bases from J, with 10 bases in between. The CDR3 length is 15 residues. CDR1 and CDR2 (germline): SGHRS, YFSETQ. The CDR3 spells CASSLRASHTGELFF. DNA of the CDR3: TGCGCCAGCAGCTTGCGAGCGTCTCACACCGGGGAGCTGTTTTTT.

This chain connects TRBV19 to TRBJ1-1; no firm D call. Trimming pared 7 bases from V and 5 bases from J, leaving 11 bases between. The CDR3 totals 12 residues. Germline V lookup: CDR1 LNHDA, CDR2 SQIVND (reference sequence). For the CDR3, the DNA is TGTGCCAGTATTAGAGGGCTAACTGAAGCTTTCTTT. Translated: CASIRGLTEAFF.

The rearrangement uses TRBV9 and TRBJ1-2; 7 bases align to TRBD1. Per the germline V gene, CDR1 is SGDLS and CDR2 is YYNGEE. There are 14 residues in the CDR3. The J segment lost 2 bases and the V segment lost 4 bases, leaving 5 bases of the junction unmatched. CDR3 amino acids: CASSPSGQNYGYTF. In nucleotides, the CDR3 is TGTGCCAGCAGCCCCTCGGGACAGAACTATGGCTACACCTTC.

The rearrangement joins TRBV3-1 (or the pseudogene TRBV3-2) to TRBJ2-2, with a possible D match to TRBD1 (6 bases). Germline assignment: CDR1 LGHDT and CDR2 YNNKEL (reference sequence). CDR3 length equals 17 residues. Deletions cut 1 base from V and 7 bases from J, with 19 bases between. DNA of the CDR3: TGTGCCAGCAGCCAAGTTCGGCCAGGGGAGTTTAACGGGGAGCTGTTTTTT. This gives the protein CASSQVRPGEFNGELFF.

This chain connects TRBV19 to TRBJ2-3, with D possibly matching TRBD2 (6 bases). Germline V gives CDR1 LNHDA, CDR2 SQIVND (reference sequence). This CDR3 spans 13 amino acids. V dropped 10 bases and J dropped 2 bases, with 13 bases sitting between them. The CDR3 loop reads CAISLAFTDTQYF. CDR3 coding DNA: TGTGCCATTTCACTAGCATTCACAGATACGCAGTATTTT.

The J gene is TRBJ2-3, the V gene TRBV19, with 10 bases fitting TRBD1. Germline trimming cut 9 bases from V and 6 bases from J; bases unmatched to any gene: 9. Germline CDR1 is LNHDA and CDR2 is SQIVND (reference sequence). This CDR3 has 14 residues. In nucleotides, the CDR3 is TGTGCCAGCGCCGACAGGGGGCAGGTGGATACGCAGTATTTT. It codes for CASADRGQVDTQYF.

V and J are TRBV7-8 and TRBJ1-2; D gene uncertain. V dropped 0 bases and J dropped 4 bases, with 9 bases sitting between them. The CDR3 spans 14 residues. CDR1 is SGHVS, CDR2 FQNEAQ, per germline. The DNA for the CDR3 is TGTGCCAGCAGCTTAGCGAAGGTCGGCTATGGCTACACCTTC. Residues: CASSLAKVGYGYTF.

V and J are TRBV5-1 and TRBJ2-5; D is uncertain. Germline V gene sequence: CDR1 SGHRS, CDR2 YFSETQ. V dropped 0 bases and J dropped 0 bases, with 9 bases sitting between them. The CDR3 spans 15 residues. The CDR3 loop reads CASSLGPQHQETQYF. The CDR3 DNA is TGCGCCAGCAGCTTGGGGCCCCAACACCAAGAGACCCAGTACTTC.

This sequence joins TRBV18 and TRBJ1-1; D call uncertain. Looked up from germline, CDR1 is KGHSH and CDR2 is LQKENI. V dropped 6 bases and J dropped 1 base, with 12 bases sitting between them. This CDR3 spans 14 amino acids. CDR3 region: CASSPFEENTEAFF. The CDR3 DNA sequence: TGTGCCAGCTCTCCCTTTGAGGAGAACACTGAAGCTTTCTTT.